Each of the 6 T cell receptor beta chains below was sequenced from the same sample in a study of blood T cell repertoires in COVID-19. Here immunoSEQ multiplex PCR was the method, and the copy in TCRdb shows in-frame clones only, minus some. Of 310,000 or so clones listed, nearly 90% are singletons. The sample was PBMCs or T cells enriched from blood (not recorded which). The receptors shown here come from a woman aged 18-35 years with acute COVID-19.

The chain links TRBV5-4 to TRBJ2-5; D is possibly TRBD1 (6 bases). Trimming pared 3 bases from V and 4 bases from J, leaving 19 bases between. Germline V CDR1 and CDR2: SGHNT, YYREEE (reference sequence). The CDR3 sequence is 16 residues long. Written as DNA, the CDR3 is TGTGCCAGCAGCTGGGGCGGACAGTCGGTGTCAGAGACCCAGTACTTC. It is translated as CASSWGGQSVSETQYF.

The V and J genes are TRBV5-6 and TRBJ1-4, with D possibly matching TRBD1 (6 bases). Trimming took 0 bases from V and 4 from J, leaving 13 bases between them. From germline, CDR1 is SGHDT and CDR2 YYEEEE. CDR3 length: 16 amino acids. CDR3 DNA sequence: TGTGCCAGCAGCTTGGTTGGGGGCGGAGGTAATGAAAAACTGTTTTTT. Amino acid sequence: CASSLVGGGGNEKLFF.

Many counts were recorded for this clone. The chain has TRBV3-1 (or the pseudogene TRBV3-2) and TRBJ2-1; no reliable D call. The V gene lost 4 bases and the J gene lost 6 bases, with 13 bases spanning the gap. CDR1 is LGHDT, CDR2 YNNKEL, per germline (reference sequence). The CDR3 extends over 14 amino acids. The CDR3 sequence: CASSLITATNEQFF. The CDR3 nucleotides read TGTGCCAGCAGCCTTATTACAGCCACCAATGAGCAGTTCTTC.

The chain joins TRBV19 to TRBJ2-7; TRBD2 matches at 13 bases. The CDR3 runs to 15 residues. V was pared by 6 bases and J by 7 bases, with 9 bases of the junction left unmatched. The germline CDR1 and CDR2 sequences are LNHDA and SQIVND (reference sequence). CDR3 sequence reads: CASSSGTSGAWEQYF. The CDR3 nucleotides are TGTGCCAGTAGCTCCGGGACTAGCGGGGCCTGGGAGCAGTACTTC.

This chain connects TRBV7-9 to TRBJ1-6, with TRBD1 matching 7 bases. Trimming removed 5 bases from V and 4 bases from J; junction bases left unmatched: 2. Looked up from germline, CDR1 is SEHNR and CDR2 is FQNEAQ (reference sequence). This CDR3 is built from 14 residues. In DNA form, the CDR3 reads TGTGCCAGCAGCCCGGGACAGTATAATTCACCCCTCCACTTT. Residues: CASSPGQYNSPLHF.

The chain carries TRBV19 and TRBJ1-5; weak D call: TRBD1 (5 bases). The CDR3 totals 15 residues. CDR1 and CDR2 (germline): LNHDA, SQIVND (reference sequence). V lost 4 bases to trimming and J lost 2 bases, with 12 bases between them. CDR3 protein: CASSSAGLGNQPQHF. In DNA, the CDR3 is TGTGCCAGTAGTAGCGCAGGGTTAGGCAATCAGCCCCAGCATTTT. Filled out from reference TRBV19 and TRBJ1-5, the complete variable domain reads DGGITQSPKYLFRKEGQNVTLSCEQNLNHDAMYWYRQDPGQGLRLIYYSQIVNDFQKGDIAEGYSVSREKKESFPLTVTSAQKNPTAFYLCASSSAGLGNQPQHFGDGTRLSIL.